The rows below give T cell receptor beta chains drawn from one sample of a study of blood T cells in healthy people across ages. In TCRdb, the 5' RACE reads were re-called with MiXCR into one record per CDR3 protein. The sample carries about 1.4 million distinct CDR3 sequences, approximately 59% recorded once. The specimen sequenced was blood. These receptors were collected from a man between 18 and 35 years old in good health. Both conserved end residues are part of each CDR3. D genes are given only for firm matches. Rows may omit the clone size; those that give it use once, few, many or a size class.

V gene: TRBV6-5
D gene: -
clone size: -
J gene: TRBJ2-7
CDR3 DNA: TGTGCCAGCAGAACTACCAGGGCGTCCTATGAGCAGTACTTC
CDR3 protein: CASRTTRASYEQYF

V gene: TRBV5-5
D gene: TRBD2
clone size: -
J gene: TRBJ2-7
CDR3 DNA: TGTGCCAGCACCGTGGGAGGGGCCCACGAGCAGTACTTC
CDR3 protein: CASTVGGAHEQYF

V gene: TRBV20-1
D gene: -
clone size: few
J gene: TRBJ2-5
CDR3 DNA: TGCAGTATTCATCGTGGGCAGGGCAACGGAGAGACCCAGTACTTC
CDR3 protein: CSIHRGQGNGETQYF

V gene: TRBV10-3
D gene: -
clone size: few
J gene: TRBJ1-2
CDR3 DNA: TGTGCCATCAGTGTACGGGCACTATATGGCTACACCTTC
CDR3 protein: CAISVRALYGYTF

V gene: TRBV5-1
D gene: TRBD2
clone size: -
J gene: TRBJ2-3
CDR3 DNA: TGCGCCAGCAGCTTGAGACTAGCGGGAGGGCCGAGAACAGATACGCAGTATTTT
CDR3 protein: CASSLRLAGGPRTDTQYF

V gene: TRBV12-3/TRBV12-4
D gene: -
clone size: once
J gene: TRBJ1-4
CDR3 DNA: TGTGCCAGCAGCCCCCTGAGGGCAACTAATGAAAAACTGTTTTTT
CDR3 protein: CASSPLRATNEKLFF

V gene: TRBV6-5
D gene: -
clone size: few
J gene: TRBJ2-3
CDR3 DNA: TGTGCCAGCAGCCCAGGGGGGTGGGATACGCAGTATTTT
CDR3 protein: CASSPGGWDTQYF

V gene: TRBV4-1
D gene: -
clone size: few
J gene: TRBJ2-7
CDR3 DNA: TGCGCCAGCAGCCAAGGGCGCGGAGGAGGATCTTACGAGCAGTACTTC
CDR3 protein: CASSQGRGGGSYEQYF

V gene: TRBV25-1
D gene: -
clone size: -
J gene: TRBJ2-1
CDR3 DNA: TGTGCCAGCAGTGAACTCCGGGGGCGAAACAATGAGCAGTTCTTC
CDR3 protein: CASSELRGRNNEQFF

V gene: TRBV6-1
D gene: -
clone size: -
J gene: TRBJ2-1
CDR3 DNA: TGTGCCAGCAGCCCCCCCGTGAGGACCTCCTACAATGAGCAGTTCTTC
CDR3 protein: CASSPPVRTSYNEQFF

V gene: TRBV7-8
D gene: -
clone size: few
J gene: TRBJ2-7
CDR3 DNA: TGTGCCAGTGGGGAAAACTACGAGCAGTACTTC
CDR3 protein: CASGENYEQYF

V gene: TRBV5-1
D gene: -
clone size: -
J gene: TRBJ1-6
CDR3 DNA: TGCGCCAGCAGCTTGGTGGCAGACCACCGTAATTCACCCCTCCACTTT
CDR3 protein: CASSLVADHRNSPLHF

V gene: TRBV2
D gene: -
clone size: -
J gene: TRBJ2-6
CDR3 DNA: TGTGCCAGCAGTGAAAGAGGAGTGGCTGGGGCCAACGTCCTGACTTTC
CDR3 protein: CASSERGVAGANVLTF